The 10 T cell receptor beta chains given below trace back to one sample, sequenced in a study of T cells in Graves' hyperthyroidism and ophthalmopathy. Amplification of TCR beta CDR3 regions was performed using RNA transcripts as template. First-round RT-PCR of the TCR CDR3 relied on the HTBI primer set. Each CDR3 protein is one row after TCRdb ran MiXCR on the multiplex PCR reads. The repertoire holds about 560,000 distinct CDR3 sequences, with under 60% as singletons. The sequenced sample consisted of peripheral blood or thyroid tissue (not recorded which). The receptors were gathered from a woman between 18 and 29 years old with Graves' hyperthyroidism.

This clonotype was seen more than once but under ten times. The CDR3 bases are TGTGCCAGCAGTTTCGGGGGACAGGGAACTTTCTTT. It translates to CASSFGGQGTFF. The chain carries TRBV12-3 or TRBV12-4 and TRBJ1-1; 9 nucleotides agree with TRBD1. Trimming removed 3 bases from V and 12 bases from J; junction bases left unmatched: 5. This CDR3 has 12 residues.

The J gene is TRBJ2-7, the V gene TRBV7-2; D gene ambiguous. The CDR3 has 14 residues. Germline CDR1 is SGHTA and CDR2 is FQGNSA. V was trimmed by 3 bases and J by 0 bases, leaving 9 bases between them. DNA for the CDR3: TGTGCCAGCAGCTTCGGCGTAGGCTCCTACGAGCAGTACTTC. Residues: CASSFGVGSYEQYF.

The chain joins TRBV5-6 to TRBJ2-7; tentative D call: TRBD2 (6 bases). CDR3 length equals 14 residues. In germline, CDR1 is SGHDT, CDR2 YYEEEE. The V end lost 4 bases, the J end lost 4 bases, and 15 bases lay between the germline ends. In DNA, the CDR3 is TGTGCCAGCAGCGGCGGGACGGGGATTTACGAGCAGTACTTC. This gives the protein CASSGGTGIYEQYF.

DNA for the CDR3: TGTGCCAGCAGTTACGGGGACCCTCCTGGCTACACCTTC. Translation gives CASSYGDPPGYTF. The rearrangement joins TRBV6-5 to TRBJ1-2; the D gene is possibly TRBD1 (5 bases). Germline lookup yields CDR1 MNHEY and CDR2 SVGAGI. The CDR3 runs to 13 residues. V dropped 2 bases and J dropped 7 bases, with 11 bases sitting between them.

This chain uses TRBV25-1 with TRBJ1-5; no firm D call. This CDR3 has 14 amino acids. Germline loops: CDR1 MGHDK, CDR2 SYGVNS. V was trimmed by 8 bases and J by 0 bases, leaving 11 bases between them. The CDR3: CASQEFGSNQPQHF. CDR3 nucleotide sequence: TGTGCCAGCCAAGAATTCGGTAGCAATCAGCCCCAGCATTTT.

The V gene is TRBV10-3, the J gene TRBJ1-2, with 9 bases matching TRBD1. This CDR3 spans 14 amino acids. CDR1 is ENHRY and CDR2 is SYGVKD in the germline V gene. The V gene end was trimmed by 6 bases and the J gene end by 3 bases; junction bases not matched to a gene: 5. This CDR3 is CAISGQGSDYGYTF. The CDR3 region has the DNA TGTGCCATCAGCGGACAGGGGAGCGACTATGGCTACACCTTC.

The V and J genes are TRBV6-4 and TRBJ1-4, with D possibly matching TRBD1 (5 bases). Germline-derived CDR1 and CDR2 are MRHNA and SNTAGT. The V end was cut by 5 bases, the J end by 8 bases, with 15 bases between. The length of the CDR3 is 14 residues. This chain's CDR3 is CASSPWAGLEKLFF. In DNA form, the CDR3 reads TGTGCCAGCAGTCCTTGGGCAGGGTTAGAAAAACTGTTTTTT.

The rearrangement uses TRBV5-5 and TRBJ1-3, with unresolved D. Between the trimmed V and J ends, which lost 1 base and 0 bases, there was a span of 11 bases. The V gene's germline CDR1 is SGHKS and CDR2 YYEKEE (reference sequence). The CDR3 runs 16 residues. The CDR3 nucleotides are TGTGCCAGCAGCTTGCCGGGTGGGAGCTCTGGAAACACCATATATTTT. This encodes CASSLPGGSSGNTIYF.

There are a few counts of this clonotype. V and J are TRBV7-8 and TRBJ2-7, with 10 nucleotides matching TRBD2. Germline V gives CDR1 SGHVS, CDR2 FQNEAQ. The CDR3 consists of 14 residues. Trimming took 4 bases from V and 7 from J; bases not matched to a gene: 7. CDR3 region: CASSYKREGMEQYF. CDR3 sequence (DNA): TGTGCCAGCAGCTACAAGCGGGAGGGAATGGAGCAGTACTTC.

V is TRBV5-1 and J is TRBJ2-5; D call uncertain. Germline V gives CDR1 SGHRS, CDR2 YFSETQ. Trimming cost V 1 base and J 9 bases, with 13 bases left between them. The length of the CDR3 is 13 residues. The CDR3 DNA reads as TGCGCCAGCAGCTTGTCCCAAGATGTGGCCCAGTACTTC. This gives the protein CASSLSQDVAQYF.